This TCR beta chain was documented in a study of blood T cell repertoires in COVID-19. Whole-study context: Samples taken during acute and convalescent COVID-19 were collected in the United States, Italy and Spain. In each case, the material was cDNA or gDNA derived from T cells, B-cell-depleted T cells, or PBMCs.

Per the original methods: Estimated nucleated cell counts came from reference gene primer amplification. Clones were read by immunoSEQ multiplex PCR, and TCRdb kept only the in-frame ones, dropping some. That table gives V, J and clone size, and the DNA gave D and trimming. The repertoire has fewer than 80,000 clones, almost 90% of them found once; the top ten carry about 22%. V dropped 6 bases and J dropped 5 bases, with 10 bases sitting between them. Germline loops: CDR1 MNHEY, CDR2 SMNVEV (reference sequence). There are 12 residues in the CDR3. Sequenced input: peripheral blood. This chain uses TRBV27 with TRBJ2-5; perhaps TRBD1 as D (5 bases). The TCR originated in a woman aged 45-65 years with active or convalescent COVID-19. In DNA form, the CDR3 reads TGTGCCAGCAGCCAGGGTGGGGAGACCCAGTACTTC. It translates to CASSQGGETQYF.